A selection of T cell receptor beta chains follows, all from one sample in a study of blood T cell repertoires in COVID-19. Using immunoSEQ multiplex PCR, the repertoire was profiled, and TCRdb retains in-frame clones only, with some absent. The top ten clones hold 1.9% of a sample with 250,000 to 300,000 clones, approximately 85% of them seen once. Input material: PBMCs or T cells enriched from blood (not recorded which). The receptor set was obtained from a woman in her fifties or sixties who had recovered from COVID-19. Both conserved end residues are part of each CDR3. A D gene is named only where the DNA matches it firmly. The size entry is marked missing in some rows and otherwise reads once, few, many or a size class.

>TRBV12-3/TRBV12-4|.|TRBJ2-7|.
CASSFGRVYEQYF
TGTGCCAGCAGTTTTGGCAGGGTCTACGAGCAGTACTTC
>TRBV10-3|.|TRBJ2-1|.
CAIRQGLEGGNEQFF
TGTGCCATCAGGCAGGGGCTAGAAGGGGGTAATGAGCAGTTCTTC
>TRBV6-1|.|TRBJ2-1|once
CASSEAREAYNEQFF
TGTGCCAGCAGTGAAGCTAGGGAGGCGTACAATGAGCAGTTCTTC
>TRBV10-1|TRBD2|TRBJ2-1|.
CASSDPFYAGVDNEQFF
TGCGCCAGCAGTGATCCGTTCTACGCGGGAGTAGACAATGAGCAGTTCTTC
>TRBV5-1|.|TRBJ2-1|.
CASSLSFGRSYNEQFF
TGCGCCAGCAGCTTGTCTTTTGGGAGGTCCTACAATGAGCAGTTCTTC
>TRBV6-5|.|TRBJ1-4|.
CASTTGGDGTEKLFF
TGTGCCAGCACCACCGGCGGGGACGGAACCGAAAAACTGTTTTTT
>TRBV3-1/TRBV3-2|.|TRBJ1-6|.
CASSQDGGFNSPLHF
TGTGCCAGCAGCCAAGACGGGGGGTTTAATTCACCCCTCCACTTT
>TRBV24-1|TRBD2|TRBJ2-3|.
CATSDPTSGVGRDTQYF
TGTGCCACCAGTGATCCGACTAGCGGGGTGGGGCGAGATACGCAGTATTTT
>TRBV19|TRBD2|TRBJ2-1|.
CASTRGGVSYNEQFF
TGTGCCAGTACCCGGGGGGGGGTTTCCTACAATGAGCAGTTCTTC
>TRBV12-3/TRBV12-4|.|TRBJ2-1|.
CASRKQENEQFF
TGTGCCAGCAGAAAACAGGAAAATGAGCAGTTCTTC
>TRBV5-1|TRBD2|TRBJ2-5|.
CASSLGLAGGNLETQYF
TGCGCCAGCAGCTTGGGACTAGCGGGAGGTAACTTGGAGACCCAGTACTTC
>TRBV6-4|.|TRBJ1-1|.
CASKKTGSNTEAFF
TGTGCCAGCAAAAAAACAGGGTCGAACACTGAAGCTTTCTTT
>TRBV28|TRBD1|TRBJ1-2|.
CASQDRGSGYTF
TGTGCCAGCCAGGACAGGGGAAGCGGCTACACCTTC
>TRBV6-5|.|TRBJ1-5|.
CASRGGGPNQPQHF
TGTGCCAGCAGGGGGGGAGGGCCCAATCAGCCCCAGCATTTT
>TRBV6-5|.|TRBJ1-5|.
CASRPKRRGHQHF
TGTGCCAGCAGACCGAAACGCCGGGGTCACCAGCATTTT
>TRBV27|.|TRBJ1-2|.
CASSLIGDKANYGYTF
TGTGCCAGCAGTTTAATAGGGGACAAAGCTAACTATGGCTACACCTTC
>TRBV28|TRBD2|TRBJ2-1|.
CATKPTSGYRNEQFF
TGTGCCACAAAACCGACTAGCGGGTATAGGAATGAGCAGTTCTTC
>TRBV6-5|.|TRBJ2-7|.
CASSNGPAYEQYF
TGTGCCAGCAGTAATGGCCCCGCATACGAGCAGTACTTC
>TRBV7-8|.|TRBJ2-1|once
CASSLARDGHEQFF
TGTGCCAGCAGCTTAGCGCGGGATGGGCATGAGCAGTTCTTC
>TRBV27|TRBD1|TRBJ1-5|.
CASSSSTGMKPQHF
TGTGCCAGCAGTTCCTCGACAGGGATGAAACCCCAGCATTTT
>TRBV28|.|TRBJ2-5|.
CASSLLGARGRETQYF
TGTGCCAGCAGTTTACTAGGGGCTAGGGGTAGGGAGACCCAGTACTTC
>TRBV27|.|TRBJ2-2|few
CASRSLTGELFF
TGTGCCAGCCGGAGTTTAACCGGGGAGCTGTTTTTT
>TRBV28|TRBD1|TRBJ1-1|.
CASSYRGGAFF
TGTGCCAGCAGCTACAGGGGGGGAGCTTTCTTT
>TRBV6-5|TRBD2|TRBJ2-3|.
CASTLTSAHTDTQYF
TGTGCCAGCACCCTGACTAGCGCTCACACAGATACGCAGTATTTT
>TRBV28|TRBD2|TRBJ2-7|.
CASSVRLAGLYEQYF
TGTGCCAGCAGTGTAAGACTAGCGGGACTCTACGAGCAGTACTTC
>TRBV6-5|TRBD2|TRBJ2-2|once
CASSYPTSGTGELFF
TGTGCCAGCAGTTACCCTACTAGCGGCACCGGGGAGCTGTTTTTT
>TRBV12-3/TRBV12-4|.|TRBJ2-1|.
CASSPLSGEQFF
TGTGCCAGCAGTCCCCTTTCGGGAGAGCAGTTCTTC
>TRBV7-2|TRBD1|TRBJ2-1|.
CASSYSGGSYNEQFF
TGTGCCAGCAGCTACTCAGGGGGCTCCTACAATGAGCAGTTCTTC
>TRBV7-2|.|TRBJ2-1|.
CASSFRDTYNEQFF
TGTGCCAGCAGCTTCCGGGACACTTACAATGAGCAGTTCTTC
>TRBV12-3/TRBV12-4|.|TRBJ1-1|.
CASSLNPGHEAFF
TGTGCCAGCAGCCTAAACCCGGGACACGAAGCTTTCTTT
>TRBV2|.|TRBJ2-3|.
CASNRGDSTDTQYF
TGTGCCAGCAACCGGGGAGATAGCACAGATACGCAGTATTTT
>TRBV20-1|.|TRBJ1-5|.
CSASPQPQHF
TGCAGTGCTAGTCCGCAGCCCCAGCATTTT
>TRBV29-1|TRBD1|TRBJ1-1|once
CSVGRNDRGGDTEAFF
TGCAGCGTGGGTAGGAATGACAGGGGTGGGGACACTGAAGCTTTCTTT
>TRBV15|.|TRBJ1-2|few
CATSRDKLAGANYGYTF
TGTGCCACCAGCAGAGATAAGTTGGCAGGGGCTAACTATGGCTACACCTTC
>TRBV28|TRBD1|TRBJ2-5|.
CASRTLGTGGETQYF
TGTGCCAGCAGGACCCTCGGGACAGGGGGGGAGACCCAGTACTTC
>TRBV11-3|.|TRBJ1-1|.
CASSPTARNTEAFF
TGTGCCAGCAGCCCCACCGCTAGGAACACTGAAGCTTTCTTT
>TRBV5-4|TRBD2|TRBJ2-2|.
CASSTPSSGSAGELFF
TGTGCCAGCAGCACTCCCTCTAGCGGGAGCGCCGGGGAGCTGTTTTTT
>TRBV19|.|TRBJ1-2|.
CASSFRGGYTF
TGTGCCAGTAGTTTCAGGGGAGGCTACACCTTC
>TRBV7-2|.|TRBJ1-1|.
CASSLAQGINTEAFF
TGTGCCAGCAGCTTAGCACAGGGTATTAACACTGAAGCTTTCTTT
>TRBV5-1|.|TRBJ1-1|.
CASSWPPDGGTEAFF
TGCGCCAGCAGCTGGCCGCCGGACGGGGGGACTGAAGCTTTCTTT
>TRBV9|TRBD2|TRBJ2-7|.
CASSVGGTSNYEQYF
TGTGCCAGCAGCGTGGGTGGGACTAGCAACTACGAGCAGTACTTC
>TRBV5-1|.|TRBJ2-7|.
CASSLESGYEQYF
TGCGCCAGCAGCTTGGAGTCCGGTTACGAGCAGTACTTC
>TRBV18|TRBD1|TRBJ2-1|.
CASSPGQGFNEQFF
TGTGCCAGCTCACCGGGACAGGGGTTCAATGAGCAGTTCTTC
>TRBV1|.|TRBJ1-5|.
CTSSQDFSGRWAYQPQHF
TGCACCAGCAGCCAAGACTTCTCCGGCCGCTGGGCTTATCAGCCCCAGCATTTT
>TRBV27|.|TRBJ2-7|.
CASRIGGVAYEQYF
TGTGCCAGCAGGATAGGAGGGGTAGCCTACGAGCAGTACTTC
>TRBV4-1|.|TRBJ2-1|.
CASSQDRNEQFF
TGCGCCAGCAGCCAAGATCGTAATGAGCAGTTCTTC
>TRBV9|TRBD2|TRBJ2-1|.
CASSVEGGRALHEQFF
TGTGCCAGCAGCGTAGAGGGCGGGAGGGCCCTCCATGAGCAGTTCTTC
>TRBV4-2|TRBD2|TRBJ2-2|.
CASSQVFSGSFTGELFF
TGTGCCAGCAGCCAAGTTTTTAGCGGGAGCTTCACCGGGGAGCTGTTTTTT